These 18 T cell receptor beta chains were sequenced from one sample in a study of T cell responses to AZD1222 COVID-19 vaccine. Using immunoSEQ multiplex PCR, the repertoire was profiled, and TCRdb retains in-frame clones only, with some absent. The sample contains 160,000 or so clones, 75% to 90% of which appear only once. The sequenced sample was peripheral blood, obtained 28 days after the second AZD1222 dose. These receptors came from an adult who received the AZD1222 COVID-19 vaccine.

The chain is built from TRBV30 and TRBJ1-1; D is ambiguous. CDR3 length equals 12 residues. Trimming removed 0 bases at V and 13 bases at J, with 15 bases between. Germline V gene sequence: CDR1 GTSNPN, CDR2 SVGIG (reference sequence). CDR3 DNA: TGTGCCTGGAGTGTAAGAGGCGAAGAGCATTTCTTT. Protein product: CAWSVRGEEHFF.

The rearrangement joins TRBV5-1 to TRBJ1-1; D unclear. With 3 bases removed from V and 5 bases from J, the gap between germline ends came to 20 bases. Germline loops: CDR1 SGHRS, CDR2 YFSETQ. The CDR3 covers 16 residues. Written as DNA, the CDR3 is TGCGCCAGCAGCTGGGGTTACGCGGGAGGGAGGACTGAAGCTTTCTTT. Amino acids: CASSWGYAGGRTEAFF. Variable domain in full (rest from reference TRBV5-1 and TRBJ1-1): KAGVTQTPRYLIKTRGQQVTLSCSPISGHRSVSWYQQTPGQGLQFLFEYFSETQRNKGNFPGRFSGRQFSNSRSEMNVSTLELGDSALYLCASSWGYAGGRTEAFFGQGTRLTVV.

The chain uses TRBV11-3 and TRBJ1-4, with D perhaps matching TRBD1 (6 bases). V was shortened by 6 bases and J by 8 bases, with 19 bases between the two germline ends. This CDR3 is 15 amino acids long. From germline, CDR1 is SGHNT and CDR2 YENEEA. This CDR3 reads CASSLKRQGREKLFF. The DNA of the CDR3 is TGTGCCAGCAGTTTAAAACGTCAGGGGAGGGAAAAACTGTTTTTT.

The chain is built from TRBV19 and TRBJ1-1; TRBD1 aligns across 7 bases. Germline loops: CDR1 LNHDA, CDR2 SQIVND (reference sequence). Trimming removed 6 bases from V and 4 bases from J; junction bases left unmatched: 8. The CDR3 is made up of 14 amino acids. The chain's CDR3 is CASRTTGSGTEAFF. The CDR3 DNA sequence: TGTGCCAGTAGGACGACAGGGTCGGGCACTGAAGCTTTCTTT. The whole variable domain, filled in from reference TRBV19 and TRBJ1-1, reads DGGITQSPKYLFRKEGQNVTLSCEQNLNHDAMYWYRQDPGQGLRLIYYSQIVNDFQKGDIAEGYSVSREKKESFPLTVTSAQKNPTAFYLCASRTTGSGTEAFFGQGTRLTVV.

The CDR3 sequence is CASSLDALETQYF. The DNA for the CDR3 is TGTGCCAGCAGCTTAGATGCCCTAGAGACCCAGTACTTC. This chain uses TRBV11-2 with TRBJ2-5; no reliable D call. Germline V gene lookup returns CDR1 SGHAT and CDR2 FQNNGV. Trimming removed 0 bases at V and 4 bases at J, with 6 bases between. This CDR3 region has 13 residues.

The chain carries TRBV28 and TRBJ1-5, with 7 bases fitting TRBD1. The V gene end was trimmed by 5 bases and the J gene end by 1 base; junction bases not matched to a gene: 2. There are 14 residues in the CDR3. Per the germline V gene, CDR1 is MDHEN and CDR2 is SYDVKM. CDR3 nucleotides: TGTGCCAGCAGTACAGGGGTGAGCAATCAGCCCCAGCATTTT. This encodes CASSTGVSNQPQHF.

The rearrangement joins TRBV19 to TRBJ2-1; 7 positions match TRBD2. The V gene end was trimmed by 3 bases and the J gene end by 12 bases; junction bases not matched to a gene: 11. Germline lookup yields CDR1 LNHDA and CDR2 SQIVND (reference sequence). The CDR3 sequence is 14 residues long. CDR3 loop: CASSIARAREGQFF. CDR3 nucleotides: TGTGCCAGTAGTATTGCGAGGGCGAGGGAGGGGCAGTTCTTC.

The chain couples TRBV5-4 to TRBJ1-1; D may be TRBD1 (6 bases). Germline CDR1 and CDR2: SGHNT and YYREEE (reference sequence). The CDR3 totals 16 residues. The V end lost 4 bases, the J end lost 1 base, and 17 bases lay between the germline ends. CDR3: CASSPDSGVRNTEAFF. CDR3 in DNA: TGTGCCAGCAGCCCCGATTCAGGGGTGAGGAACACTGAAGCTTTCTTT.

The chain has TRBV28 and TRBJ2-1, with TRBD2 matching over 10 bases. Germline V gene data show CDR1 as MDHEN and CDR2 as SYDVKM. This CDR3 comprises 15 residues. With V trimmed by 7 bases and J by 4 bases, 7 bases remained unmatched. The DNA of the CDR3 is TGTGCCAGCAATCTGGGGACTAGCGCTTACAATGAGCAGTTCTTC. This codes for CASNLGTSAYNEQFF.

This clone was counted a few times. V and J are TRBV28 and TRBJ2-1, with unresolved D. Germline loops: CDR1 MDHEN, CDR2 SYDVKM. CDR3 length equals 12 residues. V dropped 7 bases and J dropped 6 bases, with 10 bases sitting between them. CDR3 protein: CASTLRPNEQFF. The CDR3 coding sequence is TGTGCCAGCACCCTCCGCCCCAATGAGCAGTTCTTC.

This chain links TRBV28 with TRBJ2-7, with 11 bases identical to TRBD2. Germline CDR1 MDHEN, CDR2 SYDVKM. Germline trimming cut 7 bases from V and 9 bases from J; bases unmatched to any gene: 11. The CDR3 consists of 14 residues. CDR3 DNA: TGTGCCAGCAACCGACTAGCGGGGACCTCAGCGCAGTACTTC. It yields the protein CASNRLAGTSAQYF.

The chain uses TRBV12-2 and TRBJ2-1; the table calls TRBD1, which could not be checked here. TRBV12-2 is a recognized pseudogene. The length of the CDR3 is 19 residues. The CDR3 sequence is CASRLATGGGQMRLNEQFF. The CDR3 region has the DNA TGTGCAAGTCGCTTAGCGACAGGGGGCGGGCAAATGAGGCTCAATGAGCAGTTCTTC.

This chain connects TRBV3-1 (or the pseudogene TRBV3-2) to TRBJ1-1, with D perhaps TRBD1 (6 bases). The CDR3 sequence is 12 residues long. Germline CDR1 LGHDT, CDR2 YNNKEL (reference sequence). Trimming removed 4 bases at V and 11 bases at J, with 14 bases between. The DNA of the CDR3 is TGTGCCAGCAGCCTACGAGGGACAAGCGCTTTCTTT. Its translation is CASSLRGTSAFF.

CDR3 sequence reads: CASSLGPPGGGYGYTF. In DNA, the CDR3 is TGTGCCAGCAGCTTAGGTCCCCCAGGGGGTGGCTATGGCTACACCTTC. This sequence joins TRBV7-2 and TRBJ1-2; 7 bases fit TRBD1. Germline CDR1 SGHTA, CDR2 FQGNSA. The CDR3 extends over 16 amino acids. V dropped 1 base and J dropped 4; count of bases not matched to a gene: 9. Looking up the rest from reference TRBV7-2 and TRBJ1-2 gives the full variable domain: GAGVSQSPSNKVTEKGKDVELRCDPISGHTALYWYRQSLGQGLEFLIYFQGNSAPDKSGLPSDRFSAERTGGSVSTLTIQRTQQEDSAVYLCASSLGPPGGGYGYTFGSGTRLTVV.

The gene calls are TRBV18 and TRBJ2-1, with D possibly being TRBD1 (7 bases). Germline CDR1 reads KGHSH; CDR2 reads LQKENI. V lost 5 bases and J lost 8, with 10 bases in between. The CDR3 is 12 amino acids. This CDR3 is CASSARGDEQFF. The CDR3 nucleotides read TGTGCCAGCTCAGCCAGGGGGGATGAGCAGTTCTTC.

The chain joins TRBV6-5 to TRBJ2-1, with 8 bases identical to TRBD1. The CDR3 consists of 14 residues. CDR1 and CDR2 (germline): MNHEY, SVGAGI. V shed 4 bases and J 8 bases; nucleotides not matched to a gene: 7. The CDR3 coding sequence is TGTGCCAGCAGTTTGGACAGGGTAATCGATGAGCAGTTCTTC. Amino acid sequence: CASSLDRVIDEQFF.

A single count supports this clone. Other DNA sequences in the sample encode the same CDR3. The chain carries TRBV5-8 and TRBJ2-1; D unresolved. V gave up 1 base and J gave up 7 bases, with 3 bases separating them. The CDR3 loop spans 11 amino acids. Germline CDR1 SGHTS, CDR2 YDEGEE. The CDR3 coding sequence is TGTGCCAGCAGCTTGTTGAATGAGCAGTTCTTC. This gives the protein CASSLLNEQFF.

This rearrangement joins TRBV5-1 to TRBJ2-7, with D maybe TRBD1 (6 bases). This CDR3 contains 14 residues. V dropped 2 bases and J dropped 5 bases, with 14 bases sitting between them. CDR1 is SGHRS, CDR2 YFSETQ, per germline. CDR3 sequence (DNA): TGCGCCAGCAGCTTTAATGCAGGGGTCAACGAGCAGTACTTC. This translates into CASSFNAGVNEQYF.